Below, 25 T cell receptor beta chains from the same sample are listed, as sequenced in a study of T cells in Graves' hyperthyroidism and ophthalmopathy. RNA transcripts gave rise to amplified TCR beta CDR3 regions. TCR CDR3 regions were first amplified by RT-PCR with HTBI primers. Using its own MiXCR run on the multiplex PCR reads, TCRdb lists one record per CDR3 protein. The sample shows about 400,000 distinct CDR3 sequences, roughly 14% of them seen only once. The specimen was blood. These receptors were taken from a man between 18 and 35 years old with Graves' ophthalmopathy.

This chain connects TRBV18 to TRBJ1-1, with a weak D call TRBD1 (5 bases). From germline, CDR1 is KGHSH and CDR2 LQKENI. This CDR3 comprises 13 residues. The V end was cut by 4 bases, the J end by 8 bases, with 14 bases between. The CDR3 coding sequence is TGTGCCAGCTCACTGGACCGACAGAGGGAAGCTTTCTTT. The encoded protein is CASSLDRQREAFF.

The chain has TRBV7-3 and TRBJ2-1, with TRBD1 matching 12 bases. J lost 3 bases, V lost 1 base, and 13 bases had no gene match. Germline-derived CDR1 and CDR2 are SGHTA and FQGTGA. CDR3 length equals 20 residues. The CDR3 spells CASSLRGGQGAGGGYNEQFF. CDR3 coding DNA: TGTGCCAGCAGCTTAAGGGGGGGACAGGGGGCGGGAGGGGGCTACAATGAGCAGTTCTTC.

This clonotype was counted once. The rearrangement links TRBV11-2 to TRBJ2-3; tentatively, D is TRBD2 (5 bases). The CDR3 consists of 19 residues. Germline loops: CDR1 SGHAT, CDR2 FQNNGV. V shed 5 bases and J shed 9 bases, with 33 bases lying between them. Written as DNA, the CDR3 is TGTGCCAGCAGCGGCCGCCGAAGAAGGGAGTCGACCCGCACCAGCACGCAGTATTTT. Translating gives CASSGRRRRESTRTSTQYF.

This clonotype came up once. A read error may explain this, as a much larger clone is one base away. The J gene is TRBJ1-1, the V gene TRBV5-5; TRBD1 agrees at 7 bases. The germline V gene has CDR1 SGHKS and CDR2 YYEKEE (reference sequence). This CDR3 has 15 residues. The CDR3 region has the DNA TGTGCCAGCGGCTTGGGTGGACAGGTGGAAGGTAGGGCTTTCTTT. The encoded protein is CASGLGGQVEGRAFF.

This clonotype was seen more than once but under ten times. The chain links TRBV27 to TRBJ2-5; 8 nucleotides line up with TRBD2. J was trimmed by 1 base and V by 4 bases; bases with no gene match: 8. Germline V gives CDR1 MNHEY, CDR2 SMNVEV (reference sequence). This CDR3 comprises 16 residues. CDR3 DNA: TGTGCCAGCAGTTGGGAAGCAGCGGGGGCCCAAGAGACCCAGTACTTC. This translates into CASSWEAAGAQETQYF.

This clonotype was detected many times. The V call is TRBV24-1, the J call TRBJ1-2; D remains ambiguous. Germline V gene lookup returns CDR1 KGHDR and CDR2 SFDVKD. The CDR3 length is 13 residues. The V end lost 2 bases, the J end lost 5 bases, and 8 bases lay between the germline ends. The CDR3 DNA reads TGTGCCACCAGTGATTCCCGTTGGTATGGCTACACCTTC. Translated: CATSDSRWYGYTF.

V and J are TRBV20-1 and TRBJ2-1; 7 bases agree with TRBD1. The CDR3 is made up of 14 amino acids. The germline gives CDR1 DFQATT, CDR2 SNEGSKA (reference sequence). After removal of 6 bases from V and 4 bases from J, the junction contained 9 bases not matched to a gene. For the CDR3, the DNA is TGCAGTGCGGGCGACCGGGACAGTTACAATGAGCAGTTCTTC. Translation gives CSAGDRDSYNEQFF.

This clonotype occurred many times. The rearrangement uses TRBV15 and TRBJ2-2, with 7 bases fitting TRBD1. Trimming cost V 4 bases and J 6 bases; bases outside gene matches: 14. This CDR3 is built from 17 residues. Germline V CDR1 and CDR2: LNHNV, YYDKDF (reference sequence). In DNA, the CDR3 is TGTGCCACCAGCATCCACAGGGGCGCGGGCAGCGCCGGGGAGCTGTTTTTT. This gives the protein CATSIHRGAGSAGELFF.

This clonotype showed up many times. V is TRBV7-6 and J is TRBJ2-3; TRBD2 is a possible D gene (5 bases). The V end lost 1 base, the J end lost 3 bases, and 11 bases lay between the germline ends. The CDR3 is made up of 15 amino acids. The germline V gene has CDR1 SGHVS and CDR2 FNYEAQ. The CDR3 nucleotides read TGTGCCAGCAGCTTAGTAGGGTCGGGGACAGATACGCAGTATTTT. Amino acid sequence: CASSLVGSGTDTQYF.

This clonotype was seen a handful of times. The V gene is TRBV19, the J gene TRBJ2-1, with 7 bases matching TRBD1. Germline lookup yields CDR1 LNHDA and CDR2 SQIVND (reference sequence). Germline trimming cut 5 bases from V and 0 bases from J; bases unmatched to any gene: 4. CDR3 length: 15 residues. This CDR3 is CASSGDSYSYNEQFF. CDR3 coding DNA: TGTGCCAGTAGTGGGGACAGTTACTCCTACAATGAGCAGTTCTTC.

This clonotype was detected only a few times. The gene calls are TRBV7-9 and TRBJ1-1; 7 bases agree with TRBD1. The CDR3 extends over 14 amino acids. Germline CDR1 and CDR2: SEHNR and FQNEAQ (reference sequence). Trimming removed 2 bases from V and 8 bases from J; junction bases left unmatched: 8. The CDR3 reads CASSLTGQSPEAFF. The CDR3 nucleotides read TGTGCCAGCAGCTTAACGGGACAGTCTCCCGAAGCTTTCTTT.

This clonotype was detected many times. This chain links TRBV7-9 with TRBJ2-1; D might be TRBD1 (5 bases). Trimming left V 5 bases short and J 3 bases short, with 8 bases between. Germline CDR1 is SEHNR and CDR2 is FQNEAQ (reference sequence). The CDR3 is made up of 13 amino acids. CDR3 sequence: CASSPTGYNEQFF. The DNA for the CDR3 is TGTGCCAGCAGCCCCACAGGCTACAATGAGCAGTTCTTC.

The CDR3 loop reads CASRGGLAGVQETQYF. The DNA of the CDR3 is TGTGCCAGCAGGGGGGGACTAGCGGGGGTCCAAGAGACCCAGTACTTC. This chain uses TRBV12-3 or TRBV12-4 with TRBJ2-5; 14 bases line up with TRBD2. J was trimmed by 1 base and V by 6 bases; bases with no gene match: 4. This CDR3 is built from 16 residues.

This clonotype was picked up many times. This rearrangement joins TRBV20-1 to TRBJ2-3, with 10 bases aligning to TRBD2. Trimming cost V 1 base and J 1 base; bases outside gene matches: 2. The CDR3 is 15 amino acids. CDR1 is DFQATT and CDR2 is SNEGSKA in the germline V gene (reference sequence). The CDR3 bases are TGCAGTGCTAGAGCCACTAGCGGGGGCACAGATACGCAGTATTTT. Residues: CSARATSGGTDTQYF.

This clonotype was detected ten times or more. This rearrangement joins TRBV5-1 to TRBJ2-5; D may be TRBD1 or TRBD2 (6 bases each). CDR3 length: 15 residues. V lost 5 bases to trimming and J lost 5 bases, with 19 bases between them. Per the germline V gene, CDR1 is SGHRS and CDR2 is YFSETQ. The CDR3 protein is CASRDQGSGGETQYF. In DNA, the CDR3 is TGCGCCAGCAGGGACCAGGGGAGCGGAGGGGAGACCCAGTACTTC.

This clonotype was detected a few times. The chain couples TRBV10-3 to TRBJ2-5; TRBD2 matches 12 bases. Per the germline V gene, CDR1 is ENHRY and CDR2 is SYGVKD. Trimming took 5 bases from V and 6 from J; bases not matched to a gene: 7. The CDR3 has 15 residues. CDR3 residues: CAISPSSGGAKTQYF. The DNA of the CDR3 is TGTGCCATCAGTCCCTCTAGCGGGGGGGCCAAGACCCAGTACTTC.

The sample holds many counts of this clonotype. The rearrangement joins TRBV12-3 or TRBV12-4 to TRBJ2-3; D might be TRBD1 (5 bases). The CDR3 has 14 amino acids. Trimming removed 4 bases at V and 2 bases at J, with 10 bases between. CDR3 DNA sequence: TGTGCCAGCAGTTCCCCGGACATCACAGATACGCAGTATTTT. Residues: CASSSPDITDTQYF.

The genes are TRBV6-1 and TRBJ2-3, with TRBD2 matching over 7 bases. Trimming took 6 bases from V and 2 from J; bases not matched to a gene: 8. The CDR3 is made up of 15 amino acids. The germline CDR1 and CDR2 sequences are MNHNS and SASEGT. CDR3 nucleotide sequence: TGTGCCAGCAGGCCCCGGGGGGACTACACAGATACGCAGTATTTT. Translation: CASRPRGDYTDTQYF.

This clonotype was picked up many times. The V and J genes are TRBV5-1 and TRBJ2-3, with D uncertain. Germline V gene lookup returns CDR1 SGHRS and CDR2 YFSETQ. The CDR3 length is 16 residues. With 5 bases removed from V and 0 bases from J, the gap between germline ends came to 16 bases. CDR3 bases: TGCGCCAGCAGAGATCCGGACGGATCTAGCACAGATACGCAGTATTTT. Its protein product is CASRDPDGSSTDTQYF.

Ten or more counts support this clonotype. The chain joins TRBV7-9 to TRBJ2-3; a weak D match, TRBD2 (6 bases). Looked up from germline, CDR1 is SEHNR and CDR2 is FQNEAQ (reference sequence). Trimming stripped 4 bases from V and 0 bases from J, with 11 bases between. CDR3 size: 15 residues. CDR3 amino acids: CASSSLGTSTDTQYF. CDR3 in DNA: TGTGCCAGCAGCTCCCTTGGGACTAGCACAGATACGCAGTATTTT.

Ten or more counts support this clonotype. The chain links TRBV7-9 to TRBJ1-1; unclear D gene. Germline CDR1 SEHNR, CDR2 FQNEAQ (reference sequence). This CDR3 contains 11 residues. The germline V and J ends were trimmed by 2 bases and 6 bases, with 4 bases remaining between them. CDR3 protein: CASSLIPEAFF. The CDR3 bases are TGTGCCAGCAGCTTAATACCTGAAGCTTTCTTT.

This clonotype was counted many times. CDR3 sequence (DNA): TGTGCCAGCAGCTTAGACCTACAGGGCCAAGAGACCCAGTACTTC. Amino acids: CASSLDLQGQETQYF. V usage is TRBV7-6 and J usage is TRBJ2-5, with D possibly matching TRBD1 (6 bases). Germline lookup yields CDR1 SGHVS and CDR2 FNYEAQ. The V end lost 1 base, the J end lost 1 base, and 10 bases lay between the germline ends. The CDR3 totals 15 residues.

This clonotype was counted between two and nine times. V gene TRBV29-1 combines with J gene TRBJ2-1, with 9 bases that match TRBD1. In germline, CDR1 is SQVTM, CDR2 ANQGSEA. With 6 bases clipped from V and 5 bases from J, the junction kept 11 bases outside the gene matches. The CDR3 totals 15 residues. Here the CDR3 reads CSVAMGQGTNNEQFF. The CDR3 DNA follows: TGCAGCGTAGCCATGGGACAGGGTACGAACAATGAGCAGTTCTTC.

This clonotype was detected only a few times. The CDR3 protein is CASSEASGVQETQYF. CDR3 sequence (DNA): TGCGCCAGCAGTGAAGCTAGCGGGGTCCAAGAGACCCAGTACTTC. The J gene is TRBJ2-5, the V gene TRBV10-2; 9 bases are shared with TRBD2. This CDR3 contains 15 residues. J gave up 1 base and V 3 bases, and 3 bases lay outside the gene matches. The germline CDR1 and CDR2 sequences are WSHSY and SAAADI.

This clonotype has a count of ten or more. The rearrangement uses TRBV20-1 and TRBJ1-6, with TRBD1 as a possible D gene (5 bases). The CDR3 is 13 amino acids. Germline V gene lookup returns CDR1 DFQATT and CDR2 SNEGSKA (reference sequence). V was trimmed by 2 bases and J by 7 bases, leaving 9 bases between them. The CDR3 DNA follows: TGCAGTGCTAGAAGGGACGGCAATTCACCCCTCCACTTT. It codes for CSARRDGNSPLHF.